A selection of T cell receptor beta chains follows, all from one sample in a study of human T cells and chemical hapten exposure. TCRdb re-derived calls from the RACE reads in MiXCR, one entry per CDR3 protein. The sample has roughly 120,000 distinct CDR3 sequences, around 15% seen once; the top ten hold 0.8% to 1%. The sample here was whole blood, taken in connection with sensitization to the hapten diphenylcyclopropenone (DPC). The receptors originated from a man aged 18 to 30 with alopecia areata. Some clones in this sample may be carry-over from other donors' samples. CDR3s include the opening cysteine and the closing phenylalanine or tryptophan. The D gene is left open where the match is weak. Some rows have no size entry. The others give once, few or many, or a class for an expanded clone.

DNA: TGTGCCAGCGGATCCCGGGCCTCCACGAACACTGAAGCTTTCTTT
CDR3: CASGSRASTNTEAFF
size: NA
D: NA
J: TRBJ1-1
V: TRBV7-6

DNA: TGCGCCAGCAGCTTAGGGCTAGCGGTGGCTGACTTC
CDR3: CASSLGLAVADF
size: few
D: TRBD2
J: TRBJ2-1
V: TRBV5-1

DNA: TGCAGCGTTGCAATACAGGGAAACACCATATATTTT
CDR3: CSVAIQGNTIYF
size: NA
D: NA
J: TRBJ1-3
V: TRBV29-1

DNA: TGTGCCAGCAGTGGGACAGGGAACTATAATGAGCAGTTCTTC
CDR3: CASSGTGNYNEQFF
size: NA
D: TRBD1
J: TRBJ2-1
V: TRBV27

DNA: TGTGCCAGCAGCTCCAAATGGACAGGGCCCGACAATGAGCAGTTCTTC
CDR3: CASSSKWTGPDNEQFF
size: many
D: TRBD1
J: TRBJ2-1
V: TRBV11-1

DNA: TGCAGCGCCCAGAGGCTCAGGGATACCTACAATGAGCAGTTCTTC
CDR3: CSAQRLRDTYNEQFF
size: NA
D: NA
J: TRBJ2-1
V: TRBV29-1

DNA: TGTGCCAGCTCACTGACGGGCCCTTATAGCAATCAGCCCCAGCATTTT
CDR3: CASSLTGPYSNQPQHF
size: many
D: NA
J: TRBJ1-5
V: TRBV18

DNA: TGTGCCAGCAGCGCCCAGACCGGGACTACCCAGTATTTT
CDR3: CASSAQTGTTQYF
size: NA
D: TRBD2
J: TRBJ2-3
V: TRBV7-8

DNA: TGCAGGGTGGGAGGGGGCTCATATACGCAGTATTTT
CDR3: CRVGGGSYTQYF
size: NA
D: NA
J: TRBJ2-3
V: TRBV20-1

DNA: TGTGCCAGCAGCCGGACAGGGGATACGCAGTATTTT
CDR3: CASSRTGDTQYF
size: NA
D: TRBD1
J: TRBJ2-3
V: TRBV12-3/TRBV12-4

DNA: TGTGCCAGCAGCCAACTCTATGAGCAGTTCTTC
CDR3: CASSQLYEQFF
size: NA
D: NA
J: TRBJ2-1
V: TRBV3-1

DNA: TGTGCCAGCAGCTCAACTCGGCGGGACAGGAAAAACGGGCAGTACTTC
CDR3: CASSSTRRDRKNGQYF
size: NA
D: TRBD1
J: TRBJ2-7
V: TRBV11-2

DNA: TGTGCCAGCAGCCCATCGTCGCGGGCTGGCTACACCTTC
CDR3: CASSPSSRAGYTF
size: NA
D: NA
J: TRBJ1-2
V: TRBV7-3

DNA: TGTGCCAGCAGTTTCAGGGTCCCTGAAGCTTTCTTT
CDR3: CASSFRVPEAFF
size: many
D: NA
J: TRBJ1-1
V: TRBV6-1

DNA: TGCAGTGCTATGAGCGGGGGTGGTACAGATACGCAGTATTTT
CDR3: CSAMSGGGTDTQYF
size: few
D: TRBD2
J: TRBJ2-3
V: TRBV20-1

DNA: TGTGCCAGCAGTCGCCCAGGGGAGGGACATGAAGCTTTCTTT
CDR3: CASSRPGEGHEAFF
size: few
D: NA
J: TRBJ1-1
V: TRBV2

DNA: TGTGCCAGCAGCTTAGTGCGTAGGGCACATGAAAAACTGTTTTTT
CDR3: CASSLVRRAHEKLFF
size: NA
D: NA
J: TRBJ1-4
V: TRBV7-2

DNA: TGTGCCAGCTCACGGGCCTCTGGAAACACCATATATTTT
CDR3: CASSRASGNTIYF
size: few
D: NA
J: TRBJ1-3
V: TRBV18

DNA: TGCAGTGCTAGCGGGTACGGTGGCTACACCTTC
CDR3: CSASGYGGYTF
size: few
D: NA
J: TRBJ1-2
V: TRBV20-1

DNA: TGCAGTGCGCAAGGGCAGGGAAGAAACACCATATATTTT
CDR3: CSAQGQGRNTIYF
size: few
D: NA
J: TRBJ1-3
V: TRBV20-1

DNA: TGCGCCAGCAGTGAGTCGAGGGGGACTGAAGCTTTCTTT
CDR3: CASSESRGTEAFF
size: few
D: NA
J: TRBJ1-1
V: TRBV10-2

DNA: TGTGCCAGCAGCCATATCCGCCAGGGTGGCGGGAACATTCAGTACTTC
CDR3: CASSHIRQGGGNIQYF
size: NA
D: NA
J: TRBJ2-4
V: TRBV3-1

DNA: TGCGCCAGCAGCCGGACAGGTGGCAATCAGCCCCAGCATTTT
CDR3: CASSRTGGNQPQHF
size: NA
D: TRBD1
J: TRBJ1-5
V: TRBV5-1

DNA: TGTGCCAGCAGTTACTCCCGGGGGAGAAGCTCCTATAATTCACCCCTCCACTTT
CDR3: CASSYSRGRSSYNSPLHF
size: many
D: NA
J: TRBJ1-6
V: TRBV6-6

DNA: TGTGCCAGCAGTCGGACGGCCGGGGAGCTGTTTTTT
CDR3: CASSRTAGELFF
size: NA
D: NA
J: TRBJ2-2
V: TRBV3-1

DNA: TGTGCCAGCCGGCGGATTCTTATGAACACTGAAGCTTTCTTT
CDR3: CASRRILMNTEAFF
size: NA
D: NA
J: TRBJ1-1
V: TRBV6-5

DNA: TGCGCCAGCAGCCAAGAAGCAGGGGGACTGAACAATGAGCAGTTCTTC
CDR3: CASSQEAGGLNNEQFF
size: many
D: NA
J: TRBJ2-1
V: TRBV4-3

DNA: TGTGCCAGCAGCCCAGACAGGGGACATGAAAAACTGTTTTTT
CDR3: CASSPDRGHEKLFF
size: few
D: TRBD1
J: TRBJ1-4
V: TRBV2

DNA: TGCGCCAGCAGCCAAGATATGACCGCATGGGGCACTGAAGCTTTCTTT
CDR3: CASSQDMTAWGTEAFF
size: few
D: NA
J: TRBJ1-1
V: TRBV4-3

DNA: TGTGCCAGCAGCCGACCAGCGACAGGGGGCCTGAAAAACATTCAGTACTTC
CDR3: CASSRPATGGLKNIQYF
size: few
D: TRBD1
J: TRBJ2-4
V: TRBV7-2

DNA: TGTGCCAGCAGTGCTGGGGGACAGGGGGCAGATACGCAGTATTTT
CDR3: CASSAGGQGADTQYF
size: few
D: TRBD1
J: TRBJ2-3
V: TRBV6-4

DNA: TGTGCCAGCAGCCCCGGACAGGGGGCGTACGACCAAAGGGCTGAAAAACTGTTTTTT
CDR3: CASSPGQGAYDQRAEKLFF
size: few
D: TRBD1
J: TRBJ1-4
V: TRBV7-9

DNA: TGCGCCAGCAGCCAAGACGACACAGCCGGGGGCTCCTACAATGAGCAGTTCTTC
CDR3: CASSQDDTAGGSYNEQFF
size: many
D: NA
J: TRBJ2-1
V: TRBV4-3

DNA: TGCACCAGCAGCCAAGAGTGGAGGGGCTATCAGCCCCAGCATTTT
CDR3: CTSSQEWRGYQPQHF
size: NA
D: NA
J: TRBJ1-5
V: TRBV1

DNA: TGCAGTGCTAGGGAGCCTAGGACAGGGGAAGAGACCCAGTACTTC
CDR3: CSAREPRTGEETQYF
size: few
D: TRBD1
J: TRBJ2-5
V: TRBV20-1

DNA: TGCGCCAGCAGCCAGCCGGGACAGGGGGCGGCCGGGGAGCTGTTTTTT
CDR3: CASSQPGQGAAGELFF
size: few
D: TRBD1
J: TRBJ2-2
V: TRBV4-1

DNA: TGCGCCAGCAGTCACCAGACAGGGAACACTGAAGCTTTCTTT
CDR3: CASSHQTGNTEAFF
size: NA
D: NA
J: TRBJ1-1
V: TRBV10-2

DNA: TGTGCCAGCACCCTGGGACCTCAGAACACTGAAGCTTTCTTT
CDR3: CASTLGPQNTEAFF
size: NA
D: NA
J: TRBJ1-1
V: TRBV6-1

DNA: TGCAGCGGCAGGGTGCCGGCTGGAAACACCATATATTTT
CDR3: CSGRVPAGNTIYF
size: NA
D: NA
J: TRBJ1-3
V: TRBV29-1

DNA: TGTGCCATCCCCAGGGGAGACACTGAAGCTTTCTTT
CDR3: CAIPRGDTEAFF
size: NA
D: NA
J: TRBJ1-1
V: TRBV2

DNA: TGTGCCAGCAGCTTAGGGATAAGCTCTCGTCAGCCCCAGCATTTT
CDR3: CASSLGISSRQPQHF
size: NA
D: NA
J: TRBJ1-5
V: TRBV11-2